One sample yielded the 2 T cell receptor beta chains listed below, sequenced in a study of T cells in Graves' hyperthyroidism and ophthalmopathy. It was RNA transcripts that yielded the amplified TCR beta CDR3 regions. First-round RT-PCR with HTBI primers amplified the TCR CDR3 region. One entry per CDR3 protein, called by TCRdb with MiXCR from the multiplex PCR reads. The table includes hundreds of thousands of distinct CDR3 sequences, 35% to 55% detected once. Source material: peripheral blood or thyroid tissue (not recorded which). The origin of the receptors is a woman younger than 35 with Graves' hyperthyroidism.

The chain combines TRBV13 with TRBJ1-1; 7 bases fit TRBD1. The germline V gene has CDR1 PRHDT and CDR2 FYEKMQ (reference sequence). This CDR3 comprises 16 residues. The junction had 7 bases not matched to a gene; V was cut back by 0 bases and J by 3 bases. The CDR3 sequence: CASSLGPTGSDTEAFF. Written as DNA, the CDR3 is TGTGCCAGCAGCTTAGGCCCGACAGGGTCTGACACTGAAGCTTTCTTT.

This clonotype has just a few counts. The rearrangement joins TRBV6-9 to TRBJ2-5; tentatively, D is TRBD1 or TRBD2 (5 bases each). Deletions cut 3 bases from V and 5 bases from J, with 16 bases between. Germline V gene lookup returns CDR1 MNHGY and CDR2 SVAAGI. The CDR3 is 15 amino acids. CDR3 amino acids: CASSYSKRGYETQYF. The CDR3 bases are TGTGCCAGCAGTTACTCGAAGAGGGGATATGAGACCCAGTACTTC.